The 16 T cell receptor beta chains in this list originate from one sample, sequenced in a study of OX40 agonist ivuxolimab in advanced cancers. Here immunoSEQ multiplex PCR was the method, and the copy in TCRdb shows in-frame clones only, minus some. Among about 67,000 clones, more than 75% were seen once, and the ten largest hold about 4.1%. The sequencing used CD4+ or CD8+ T cells sorted from blood, collected in a trial of the OX40 agonist ivuxolimab. These TCRs come from an adult with an advanced solid tumor such as melanoma, head and neck, liver or kidney cancer.

V usage is TRBV29-1 and J usage is TRBJ2-7; 7 bases agree with TRBD1. The ends lost 4 bases at V and 0 bases at J; junction bases unmatched: 6. The length of the CDR3 is 14 residues. CDR1 is SQVTM, CDR2 ANQGSEA, per germline. The CDR3 spells CSVVTGANSYEQYF. As DNA, the CDR3 is TGCAGCGTTGTAACAGGGGCGAACTCCTACGAGCAGTACTTC.

The chain carries TRBV29-1 and TRBJ2-3; 8 nucleotides match TRBD1. The CDR3 has 14 residues. The germline gives CDR1 SQVTM, CDR2 ANQGSEA. With V trimmed by 7 bases and J by 2 bases, 8 bases remained unmatched. For the CDR3, the DNA is TGCAGCGCCCGGGACAGGCGGGACACAGATACGCAGTATTTT. Translated: CSARDRRDTDTQYF.

J is TRBJ2-5 and V is TRBV30; D might be TRBD1 or TRBD2, each matching 5 bases. The DNA end is more similar to TRBJ2-7, so the J call may be wrong. Germline CDR1 GTSNPN, CDR2 SVGIG (reference sequence). The CDR3 has 15 amino acids. In DNA, the CDR3 is TGTGCCTGTCCCCGCTCAGGGACCGTCTCCTACGAGCAGTACTTC. Translated: CACPRSGTVSYEQYF.

The rearrangement links TRBV5-1 to TRBJ2-3, with D perhaps being TRBD1 or TRBD2 (5 bases each). From germline, CDR1 is SGHRS and CDR2 YFSETQ. The length of the CDR3 is 18 residues. Trimming cost V 0 bases and J 1 base, with 18 bases left between them. The CDR3 DNA sequence: TGCGCCAGCAGCTTGGGGCCACAGACCGGGACGCGCACAGATACGCAGTATTTT. Translated: CASSLGPQTGTRTDTQYF. Filled out from reference TRBV5-1 and TRBJ2-3, the complete variable domain reads KAGVTQTPRYLIKTRGQQVTLSCSPISGHRSVSWYQQTPGQGLQFLFEYFSETQRNKGNFPGRFSGRQFSNSRSEMNVSTLELGDSALYLCASSLGPQTGTRTDTQYFGPGTRLTVL.

This clone appeared a single time. The chain employs TRBV7-9 and TRBJ1-2, with 10 bases identical to TRBD1. V lost 6 bases and J lost 5; bases outside the gene matches: 6. The CDR3 length is 14 residues. CDR1 is SEHNR and CDR2 is FQNEAQ in the germline V gene (reference sequence). CDR3 sequence reads: CASSLTGGVYGYTF. CDR3 in DNA: TGTGCCAGCAGTTTGACAGGGGGCGTATATGGCTACACCTTC.

This clone showed up just once. The genes are TRBV14 and TRBJ2-1; 11 bases fit TRBD2. The CDR3 is 16 amino acids. Germline assignment: CDR1 SGHDN and CDR2 FVKESK. V gave up 4 bases and J gave up 3 bases; unmatched junction bases: 5. This CDR3 is CASSPLTSGNYNEQFF. CDR3 coding DNA: TGTGCCAGCAGCCCTTTGACTAGCGGGAACTACAATGAGCAGTTCTTC.

The chain recombines TRBV9 with TRBJ2-1; D remains ambiguous. In germline, CDR1 is SGDLS, CDR2 YYNGEE. This CDR3 has 15 residues. The ends were cut back, 0 bases at V and 5 bases at J, with 12 bases in the middle. The CDR3 nucleotides are TGTGCCAGCAGCGTAGCGGCGGAGACGAACAATGAGCAGTTCTTC. It encodes CASSVAAETNNEQFF. Together with reference TRBV9 and TRBJ2-1, the CDR3 gives the full variable domain: DSGVTQTPKHLITATGQRVTLRCSPRSGDLSVYWYQQSLDQGLQFLIQYYNGEERAKGNILERFSAQQFPDLHSELNLSSLELGDSALYFCASSVAAETNNEQFFGPGTRLTVL.

The V gene is TRBV5-1, the J gene TRBJ2-1, with 14 bases fitting TRBD2. CDR3 size: 16 residues. The junction had 3 bases not matched to a gene; V was cut back by 0 bases and J by 7 bases. CDR1 is SGHRS and CDR2 is YFSETQ in the germline V gene. CDR3 nucleotide sequence: TGCGCCAGCAGCTTGGAGGGACTAGCGGGAGTAAATGAGCAGTTCTTC. Residues: CASSLEGLAGVNEQFF.

This chain links TRBV28 with TRBJ2-3, with D possibly being TRBD2 (5 bases). Looked up from germline, CDR1 is MDHEN and CDR2 is SYDVKM. Between the trimmed V and J ends, which lost 5 bases and 2 bases, there was a span of 14 bases. The length of the CDR3 is 15 residues. The CDR3, as DNA: TGTGCCAGCAGTACCCCTAGCTCTGTCACAGATACGCAGTATTTT. Its protein product is CASSTPSSVTDTQYF.

The V gene is TRBV6-1, the J gene TRBJ1-5; D not resolved. CDR1 is MNHNS and CDR2 is SASEGT in the germline V gene. CDR3 length: 13 residues. V was shortened by 2 bases and J by 8 bases, with 10 bases between the two germline ends. The CDR3 DNA sequence: TGTGCCAGCAGTGAAATGCCCGGGGAGCCCCAGCATTTT. Translating it yields CASSEMPGEPQHF.

V usage is TRBV7-8 and J usage is TRBJ2-7; either TRBD1 or TRBD2 may supply D (5 bases each). CDR1 and CDR2 from the germline V gene are SGHVS and FQNEAQ. The CDR3 is made up of 12 amino acids. Between the trimmed V and J ends, which lost 5 bases and 5 bases, there was a span of 10 bases. CDR3 nucleotides: TGTGCCAGCAGCCGAGGGGCCCACGAGCAGTACTTC. Encoded protein: CASSRGAHEQYF.

This chain joins TRBV18 and TRBJ1-1; D perhaps matches TRBD1 (5 bases). The germline CDR1 and CDR2 sequences are KGHSH and LQKENI. This CDR3 is built from 13 residues. Trimming shortened V by 2 bases and J by 3 bases, and 7 bases separated the two germline ends. CDR3 protein: CASSPSRDTEAFF. Here the CDR3 DNA reads TGTGCCAGCTCACCATCCAGGGACACTGAAGCTTTCTTT. Together with reference TRBV18 and TRBJ1-1, the CDR3 gives the full variable domain: NAGVMQNPRHLVRRRGQEARLRCSPMKGHSHVYWYRQLPEEGLKFMVYLQKENIIDESGMPKERFSAEFPKEGPSILRIQQVVRGDSAAYFCASSPSRDTEAFFGQGTRLTVV.

V and J are TRBV9 and TRBJ2-1, with TRBD2 identical over 8 bases. The germline CDR1 and CDR2 sequences are SGDLS and YYNGEE. CDR3 length: 15 residues. Trimming at V came to 0 bases and at J to 2 bases, leaving 1 base not matched to a gene. The CDR3, as DNA: TGTGCCAGCAGCGTAGCGGGAGGGCCCTACAATGAGCAGTTCTTC. Amino acid sequence: CASSVAGGPYNEQFF.

The gene calls are TRBV19 and TRBJ1-1; the D gene is possibly TRBD1 (6 bases). V was trimmed by 8 bases and J by 1 base, leaving 11 bases between them. The V gene's germline CDR1 is LNHDA and CDR2 SQIVND (reference sequence). The CDR3 sequence is 13 residues long. CDR3: CASDHRANTEAFF. DNA for the CDR3: TGTGCCAGTGACCACAGGGCGAACACTGAAGCTTTCTTT.

This clone has only a few counts. The genes are TRBV7-3 and TRBJ1-2, with no clear D. Germline CDR1 and CDR2: SGHTA and FQGTGA. The CDR3 has 14 amino acids. V lost 4 bases to trimming and J lost 4 bases, with 13 bases between them. The CDR3 sequence is CASSSPRRPYGYTF. Here the CDR3 DNA reads TGTGCCAGCAGCTCTCCGAGACGACCCTATGGCTACACCTTC.

The chain joins TRBV28 to TRBJ2-3, with TRBD2 as a possible D gene (6 bases). Germline CDR1 and CDR2: MDHEN and SYDVKM. V lost 7 bases, J lost 4 bases, and 15 bases lay in between. The length of the CDR3 is 14 residues. In nucleotides, the CDR3 is TGTGCCAGCAAAGGGACGGGAGTATCAGATACGCAGTATTTT. Translating gives CASKGTGVSDTQYF.